This T cell receptor (beta chain) was obtained from a study of shared clonotypes between healthy human individuals (dated by TCRdb to between 2020 and 2021). About the investigation overall: Two women and a few men aged 18 to 49 years were included in the cohort. To increase sequencing depth and limit assay-specific biases, TCR repertoire library preparation and sequencing were carried out by different laboratories using diverse techniques. The study deeply sequenced blood TCR repertoires of roughly five healthy adults to estimate repertoire size and the extent of clonotype sharing between individuals. For each donor, CD4 naive and CD4 memory were each given three plates, CD8 naive was given two plates, and CD8 memory was given one plate. Per donor, leukapheresis produced somewhere between about 0.85 and 9.5 billion PBMCs.

The donors were healthy, HIV-negative adults who had no recently reported acute infections or vaccinations. Every donor was a Caucasian adult residing in Nashville, Tennessee, USA. CD4+ T cells were enriched by magnetic negative selection, after which naive cells were positively selected on CD45RA and the negative fraction was taken as the memory subset. After blood collection by leukapheresis, PBMCs were isolated using Ficoll-Histopaque density gradient centrifugation and then cryopreserved in the vapor phase of liquid nitrogen. Purity and quantity of every magnetically sorted T cell population were checked by analytical flow cytometry. From each sorted fraction, genomic DNA was isolated and quantified by UV absorbance on a Nanodrop 2000c. This clone was counted only a few times. Its antigen is still unknown. The input lacks base qualities; no much larger clone sits a single base away. The CDR3 starts with the cysteine, ends with the phenylalanine, and has 15 residues. The retained sequence is limited to the CDR3, 45 bases, with the frame set at the first base. Trimming accounts for 8 bases at V and 5 bases at J, while the number of junction bases matched to no gene is 10. CDR1 and CDR2 were assigned from the germline V gene as MNHNS and SASEGT.

General findings and caveats noted by the study authors: Rarefaction of sorted-subset datasets indicated incomplete sequencing despite the large sequencing depth. Only blood was sampled, and tissue TCR repertoires likely differ from those in blood. Naive subsets generally had larger estimated clonotype richness than memory subsets did. Compared with non-shared clonotypes, the clonotypes found in all four sorted-subset donors had higher generation probabilities. Pairwise subsampling indicated that sequencing depth was expected to affect the degree of clonotype sharing among donors. The small number of donors limited the genetic and exposure-history diversity represented. When a handful of donors were compared, the shared fraction of clonotypes was roughly 5% for naive CD4, roughly 3.4% for naive CD8, more than 2% for memory CD4, and less than 0.45% for memory CD8.

Using the deep immunoSEQ assay, TCR CDR3 regions were amplified from genomic DNA by multiplex PCR. Genomic DNA extracted from each cell subset was distributed evenly over all wells of several immunoSEQ 96-well plates, and each plate served as one replicate. For sorted subsets, approximately 190 ng genomic DNA, equal to 30,000 to 35,000 T cell genomes, was loaded into each replicate PCR. Purified libraries were quantified with a Qubit 3.0 fluorometer, sized on a Bioanalyzer 2100, and re-quantified with the KAPA Library Quantification kit. A separate single-read 150-cycle Illumina NextSeq 550 flow cell was used to sequence each immunoSEQ 96-well plate. As for how the authors treated the data: Because the immunoSEQ output held only junctional sequences and lacked quality scores, the filtering could not match the filtering applied to full-length reads. To assign V/J genes and CDR3, sequences were annotated against IMGT germline references using PyIR, a Python wrapper for IgBLAST v1.9. Reads were filtered out if the reads had weak V/J assignments (E-value above 1e-6), no CDR3, stop codons, out-of-frame junctions, or ambiguous translated residues. V3J clonotypes were defined as sequences sharing an identical inferred V gene, J gene, and CDR3 amino acid sequence. Percentage overlap between repertoires was calculated by dividing the number of shared unique clonotypes by the size of the smaller repertoire. RTK rarefaction, the Chao1 estimator, and Recon v2.1 estimates of unobserved clonotypes were used to assess repertoire richness. Generation probabilities were computed with OLGA for all TCRbeta clonotypes obtained by the gDNA method from four donors. TCRdb took this table from immuneACCESS and kept in-frame rearrangements with V and J called. Such tables lack part of the clones; where checked against another copy, unresolved V genes explain under half of the gap, and the rest is unexplained. That table is the source of V, J and clone size, and D and trimming were worked out from the DNA. The sample profile shows 780,000 or so clones; just under 75% of them were found once. The ten largest clones capture around 1.8% of the sample.

The sequencing input was memory CD4+ T cells sorted from blood. This specimen's cell subset or site label, per the study, means: CD45RA-negative fraction. This TCR was sampled from a young woman in good health. The chain is encoded by TRBV6-1 joined to TRBJ2-5; 11 bases in the junction line up with TRBD1. CDR3 protein: CASRDRGVGTETQYF. In nucleotide form, the sequence is TGTGCCAGCCGGGACAGGGGGGTCGGGACGGAGACCCAGTACTTC.